This is a list of T cell receptor delta chains from one sample in a study of delta chain sequences of gamma delta T cells. TCRdb reprocessed the 5' RACE reads using CATT. The sample includes just over 650 delta-chain clones, 36% seen only once; the top ten take about 47%. Sequenced sample: either unsorted cells or a sorted T cell fraction (not recorded which). The receptors derive from a human donor in good health. Each CDR3 is given with its conserved first and last residue. A D gene is named only where the DNA matches it firmly. Clone size appears in some rows only: once, few, many, or a class for an expanded clone.

D gene	clone size	V gene	J gene	CDR3 protein	CDR3 DNA
TRDD3	once	TRDV2	TRDJ1	CACDTVKLGDTLPDKLIF	TGTGCCTGTGACACCGTAAAACTGGGGGATACGCTACCCGATAAACTCATCTTT
TRDD3	hyperexpanded	TRDV2	TRDJ1	CACDPLGDTDKLIF	TGTGCCTGTGACCCTCTGGGGGATACCGATAAACTCATCTTT
NA	medium-sized	TRAV36/DV7	TRDJ1	CAVEAPTGSADKLIF	TGTGCTGTGGAGGCTCCTACTGGGTCGGCCGATAAACTCATCTTT
NA	NA	TRDV3	TRDJ1	CAFRGREGGTTDKLIF	TGTGCCTTTAGGGGTCGGGAGGGGGGGACCACCGATAAACTCATCTTT
TRDD3	NA	TRDV2	TRDJ1	CACDTLGDTRSDDKLIF	TGTGCCTGTGACACGCTGGGGGATACGCGATCAGACGATAAACTCATCTTT
TRDD3	large	TRDV2	TRDJ1	CACEHIPLGDTKADKLIF	TGTGCCTGTGAACATATTCCACTGGGGGATACGAAGGCCGATAAACTCATCTTT
TRDD3	large	TRDV2	TRDJ3	CACDRVLGDTRSWDTRQMFF	TGTGCCTGTGACAGGGTACTGGGGGATACGCGATCCTGGGACACCCGACAGATGTTTTTC
TRDD3	few	TRDV1	TRDJ4	CALGVTSTTWGMEGVSCARPLIF	TGTGCTCTTGGGGTTACCTCTACGACCTGGGGGATGGAAGGCGTCAGCTGTGCCAGACCCCTGATCTTT
TRDD3	once	TRDV2	TRDJ1	CACDPVLGDYTDKLIF	TGTGCCTGTGATCCTGTACTGGGGGATTACACCGATAAACTCATCTTT
TRDD3	hyperexpanded	TRDV2	TRDJ1	CACDLLTGGYTPDTDKLIF	TGTGCCTGTGACCTCCTTACTGGGGGATACACCCCGGATACCGATAAACTCATCTTT
TRDD3	NA	TRDV1	TRDJ4	CALGELGQTTGWGRYVSCARPLIF	TGTGCTCTTGGGGAACTAGGCCAGACCACGGGCTGGGGGAGGTATGTCAGCTGTGCCAGACCCCTGATCTTT
TRDD3	NA	TRDV1	TRDJ1	CALGETRLGPPSDKLIF	TGTGCTCTTGGGGAAACCAGACTGGGGCCACCTTCTGATAAACTCATCTTT
TRDD3	NA	TRDV2	TRDJ1	CACDTVRPFGRRLGDTGDERIF	TGTGCCTGTGACACTGTAAGACCCTTCGGTCGGCGACTGGGGGATACCGGCGATGAACGCATCTTT
TRDD3	NA	TRDV2	TRDJ2	CACDTAWGTHSQLFF	TGTGCCTGTGACACCGCCTGGGGGACTCACTCACAACTCTTCTTT
TRDD3	NA	TRDV2	TRDJ1	CACDKLSTRKGGYLGRNAQGLGDVWRHSRELIF	TGTGCCTGTGATAAACTGTCAACCCGAAAAGGGGGATACCTGGGGAGGAATGCCCAGGGGCTGGGGGATGTCTGGCGCCATTCAAGGGAACTCATCTTT